This T cell receptor beta chain is from a study of blood T cell repertoires in COVID-19. Study at large: COVID-19 samples, acute and convalescent, were from the United States, Italy and Spain. PBMCs, B-cell-depleted T cells, or T cells were the source of the cDNA or gDNA that made up the material.

The authors' processing: Counts of nucleated cells, estimated from reference gene primer amplification, were obtained. Profiling relied on immunoSEQ multiplex PCR, and the TCRdb table lists in-frame clones only, not all of them. Clone size and V and J calls were adopted from that table, with D and trimming inferred from the DNA. The repertoire holds under 140,000 clones, more than 75% seen once, with over 3% in the top ten. From germline, CDR1 is SGHRS and CDR2 YFSETQ. CDR3 length: 15 amino acids. V was cut by 0 bases and J by 5 bases, with 15 bases left in between. Sequencing was done on a sample of peripheral blood. The source of this sequence is a woman aged 45-65 years with acute or convalescent COVID-19. This chain connects TRBV5-1 to TRBJ2-7, with D possibly matching TRBD1 (5 bases). CDR3 nucleotides: TGCGCCAGCAGCTTGGAGAGACAGTCCCTCGACGAGCAGTACTTC. Translating it yields CASSLERQSLDEQYF.